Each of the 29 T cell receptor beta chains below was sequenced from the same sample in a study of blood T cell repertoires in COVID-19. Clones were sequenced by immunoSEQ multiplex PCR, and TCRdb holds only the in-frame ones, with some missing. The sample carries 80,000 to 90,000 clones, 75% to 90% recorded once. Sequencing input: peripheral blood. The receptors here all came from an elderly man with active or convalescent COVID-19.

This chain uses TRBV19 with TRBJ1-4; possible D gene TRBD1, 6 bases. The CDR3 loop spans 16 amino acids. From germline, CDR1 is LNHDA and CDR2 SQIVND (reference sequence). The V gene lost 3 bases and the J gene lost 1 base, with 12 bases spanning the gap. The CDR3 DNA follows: TGTGCCAGTAGTATCCCCCCACAGGGAACTAATGAAAAACTGTTTTTT. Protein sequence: CASSIPPQGTNEKLFF. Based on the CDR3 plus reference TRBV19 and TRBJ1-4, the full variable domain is DGGITQSPKYLFRKEGQNVTLSCEQNLNHDAMYWYRQDPGQGLRLIYYSQIVNDFQKGDIAEGYSVSREKKESFPLTVTSAQKNPTAFYLCASSIPPQGTNEKLFFGSGTQLSVL.

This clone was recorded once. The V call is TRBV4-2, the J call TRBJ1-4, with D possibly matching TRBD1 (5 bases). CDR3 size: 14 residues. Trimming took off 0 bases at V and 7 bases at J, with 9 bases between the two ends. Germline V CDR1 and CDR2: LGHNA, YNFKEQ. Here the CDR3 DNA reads TGTGCCAGCAGCCAAGATGGGACTCTTGAAAAACTGTTTTTT. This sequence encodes CASSQDGTLEKLFF.

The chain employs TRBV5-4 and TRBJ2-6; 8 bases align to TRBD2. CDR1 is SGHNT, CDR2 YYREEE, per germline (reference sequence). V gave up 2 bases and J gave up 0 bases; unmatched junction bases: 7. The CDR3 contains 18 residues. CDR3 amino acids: CASSFGGGTDSGANVLTF. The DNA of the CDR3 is TGTGCCAGCAGCTTCGGCGGGGGGACCGACTCTGGGGCCAACGTCCTGACTTTC.

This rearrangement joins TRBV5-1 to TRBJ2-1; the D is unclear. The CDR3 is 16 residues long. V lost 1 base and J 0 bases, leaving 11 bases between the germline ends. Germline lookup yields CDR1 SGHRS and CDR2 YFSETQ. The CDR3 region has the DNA TGCGCCAGCAGCTTGAACGCGGTAAGCTCCTACAATGAGCAGTTCTTC. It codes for CASSLNAVSSYNEQFF.

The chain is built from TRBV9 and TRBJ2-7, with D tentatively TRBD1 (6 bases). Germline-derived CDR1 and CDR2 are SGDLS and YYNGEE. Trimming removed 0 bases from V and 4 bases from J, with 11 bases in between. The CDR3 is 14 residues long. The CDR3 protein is CASSVEAQGYEQYF. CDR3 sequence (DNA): TGTGCCAGCAGCGTAGAGGCACAGGGTTACGAGCAGTACTTC.

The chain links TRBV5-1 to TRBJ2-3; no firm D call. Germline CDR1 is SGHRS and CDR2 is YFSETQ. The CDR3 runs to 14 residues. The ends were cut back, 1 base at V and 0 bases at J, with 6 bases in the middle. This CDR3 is CASSLIPSTDTQYF. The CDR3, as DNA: TGCGCCAGCAGCTTGATCCCAAGCACAGATACGCAGTATTTT.

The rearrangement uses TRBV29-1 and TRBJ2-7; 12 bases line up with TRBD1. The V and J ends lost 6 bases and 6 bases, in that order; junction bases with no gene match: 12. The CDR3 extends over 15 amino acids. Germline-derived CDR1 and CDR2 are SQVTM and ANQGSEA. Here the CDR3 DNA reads TGCAGCGTGACCGGGACAGGGGGCGTGATGGGCGAGCAGTACTTC. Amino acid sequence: CSVTGTGGVMGEQYF.

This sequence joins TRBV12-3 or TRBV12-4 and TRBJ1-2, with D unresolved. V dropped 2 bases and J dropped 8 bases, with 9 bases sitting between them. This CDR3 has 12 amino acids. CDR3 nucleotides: TGTGCCAGCAGTTTAAGGACTTTCGGCTACACCTTC. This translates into CASSLRTFGYTF.

CDR3 in DNA: TGTGCCAGCAGGCCCGGGACACACGACAATCAGCCCCAGCATTTT. Amino acids: CASRPGTHDNQPQHF. The chain is built from TRBV6-6 and TRBJ1-5; D is perhaps TRBD1 (6 bases). From germline, CDR1 is MNHNY and CDR2 SVGAGI (reference sequence). Trimming left V 6 bases short and J 3 bases short, with 15 bases between. This CDR3 spans 15 amino acids.

CDR3 nucleotides: TGTGCCAGCTCACGGGAGCGGGAGAGGCCCTACAATGAGCAGTTCTTC. Its translation: CASSRERERPYNEQFF. This chain connects TRBV18 to TRBJ2-1, with 8 nucleotides matching TRBD2. Germline values: CDR1 KGHSH, CDR2 LQKENI. Germline trimming cut 4 bases from V and 2 bases from J; bases unmatched to any gene: 7. This CDR3 contains 16 residues.

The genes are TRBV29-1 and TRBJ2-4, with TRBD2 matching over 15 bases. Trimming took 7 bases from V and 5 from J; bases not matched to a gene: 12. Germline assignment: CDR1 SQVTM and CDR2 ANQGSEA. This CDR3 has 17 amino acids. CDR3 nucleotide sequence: TGCAGCGGCGGACTAGCGGGAGGGCCTTCAGAACAAAACATTCAGTACTTC. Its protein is CSGGLAGGPSEQNIQYF.

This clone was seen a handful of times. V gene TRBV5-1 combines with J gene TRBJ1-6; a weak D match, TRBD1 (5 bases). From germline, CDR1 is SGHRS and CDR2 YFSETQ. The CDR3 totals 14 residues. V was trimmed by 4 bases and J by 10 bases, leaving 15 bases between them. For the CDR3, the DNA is TGCGCCAGCAGCCCTGACAGACCCCGCTCACCCCTCCACTTT. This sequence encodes CASSPDRPRSPLHF.

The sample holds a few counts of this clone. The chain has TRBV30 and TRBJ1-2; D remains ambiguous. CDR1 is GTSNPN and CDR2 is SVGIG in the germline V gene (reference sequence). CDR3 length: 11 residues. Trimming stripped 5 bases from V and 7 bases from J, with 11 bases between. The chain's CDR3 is CAWGQTGGYTF. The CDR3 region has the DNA TGTGCCTGGGGTCAGACGGGTGGCTACACCTTC. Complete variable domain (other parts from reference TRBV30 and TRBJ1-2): SQTIHQWPATLVQPVGSPLSLECTVEGTSNPNLYWYRQAAGRGLQLLFYSVGIGQISSEVPQNLSASRPQDRQFILSSKKLLLSDSGFYLCAWGQTGGYTFGSGTRLTVV.

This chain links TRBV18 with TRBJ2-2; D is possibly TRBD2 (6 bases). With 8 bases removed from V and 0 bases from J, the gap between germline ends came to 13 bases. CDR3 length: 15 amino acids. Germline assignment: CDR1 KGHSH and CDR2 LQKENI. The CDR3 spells CASALGGTNTGELFF. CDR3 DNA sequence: TGTGCCAGCGCCCTGGGCGGGACGAACACCGGGGAGCTGTTTTTT.

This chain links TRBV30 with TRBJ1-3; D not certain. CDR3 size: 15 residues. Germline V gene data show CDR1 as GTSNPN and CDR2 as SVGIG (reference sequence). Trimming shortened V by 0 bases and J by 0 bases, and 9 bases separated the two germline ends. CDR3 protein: CAWSVVRGSGNTIYF. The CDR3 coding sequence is TGTGCCTGGAGTGTAGTTCGGGGCTCTGGAAACACCATATATTTT.

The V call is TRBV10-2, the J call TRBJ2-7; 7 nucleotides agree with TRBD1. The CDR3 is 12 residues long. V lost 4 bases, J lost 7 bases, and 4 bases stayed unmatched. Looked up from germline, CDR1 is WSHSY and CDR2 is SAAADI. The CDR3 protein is CASSVGGKEQYF. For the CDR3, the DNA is TGCGCCAGCAGTGTAGGGGGCAAGGAGCAGTACTTC.

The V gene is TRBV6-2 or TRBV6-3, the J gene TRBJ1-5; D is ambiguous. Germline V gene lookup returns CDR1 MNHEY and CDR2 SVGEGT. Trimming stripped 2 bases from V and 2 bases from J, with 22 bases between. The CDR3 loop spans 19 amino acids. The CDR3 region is CASSYPESGVGSGNQPQHF. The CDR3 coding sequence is TGTGCCAGCAGTTACCCGGAATCGGGTGTTGGTTCGGGCAATCAGCCCCAGCATTTT.

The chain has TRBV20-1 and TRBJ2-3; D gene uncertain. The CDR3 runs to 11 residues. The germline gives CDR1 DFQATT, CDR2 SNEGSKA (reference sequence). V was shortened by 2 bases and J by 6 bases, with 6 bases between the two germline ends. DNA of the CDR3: TGCAGTGCTAGATACGAGGATACGCAGTATTTT. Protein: CSARYEDTQYF.

Written as DNA, the CDR3 is TGTGCCAGCAGCTCGCGCCAGGGGGCAGGGGAGCAGTTCTTC. This gives the protein CASSSRQGAGEQFF. The chain joins TRBV5-4 to TRBJ2-1; 8 positions agree with TRBD1. This CDR3 contains 14 residues. V was pared by 3 bases and J by 10 bases, with 9 bases of the junction left unmatched. In germline, CDR1 is SGHNT, CDR2 YYREEE (reference sequence).

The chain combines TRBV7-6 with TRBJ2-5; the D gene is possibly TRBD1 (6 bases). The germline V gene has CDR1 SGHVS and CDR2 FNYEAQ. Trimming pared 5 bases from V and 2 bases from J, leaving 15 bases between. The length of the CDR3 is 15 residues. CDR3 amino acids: CASSPITGLQETQYF. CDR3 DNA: TGTGCCAGCAGCCCAATTACAGGGTTACAAGAGACCCAGTACTTC.

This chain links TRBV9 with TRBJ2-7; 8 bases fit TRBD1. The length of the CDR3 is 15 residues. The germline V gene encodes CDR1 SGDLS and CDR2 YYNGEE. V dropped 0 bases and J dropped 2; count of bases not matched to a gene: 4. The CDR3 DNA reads TGTGCCAGCAGCGTAGGTCCAGGGGGCCCCTACGAGCAGTACTTC. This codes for CASSVGPGGPYEQYF.

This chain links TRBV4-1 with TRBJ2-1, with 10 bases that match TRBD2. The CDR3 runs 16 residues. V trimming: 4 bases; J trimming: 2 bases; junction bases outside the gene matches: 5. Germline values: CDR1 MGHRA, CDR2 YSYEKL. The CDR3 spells CASSPSTSGTYNEQFF. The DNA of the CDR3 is TGCGCCAGCAGCCCGTCCACTAGCGGGACCTACAATGAGCAGTTCTTC.

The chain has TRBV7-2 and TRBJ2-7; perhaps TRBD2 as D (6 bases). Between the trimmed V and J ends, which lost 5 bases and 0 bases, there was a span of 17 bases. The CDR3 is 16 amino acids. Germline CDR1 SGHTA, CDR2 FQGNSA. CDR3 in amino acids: CASSAWRDGSSYEQYF. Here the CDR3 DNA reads TGTGCCAGCAGCGCCTGGCGGGACGGAAGCTCCTACGAGCAGTACTTC.

The CDR3 sequence: CSVEDRQADTQYF. For the CDR3, the DNA is TGCAGCGTTGAAGATCGGCAGGCAGATACGCAGTATTTT. The chain couples TRBV29-1 to TRBJ2-3; D is ambiguous. The germline V gene encodes CDR1 SQVTM and CDR2 ANQGSEA. V lost 0 bases, J lost 4 bases, and 8 bases lay in between. The CDR3 spans 13 residues.

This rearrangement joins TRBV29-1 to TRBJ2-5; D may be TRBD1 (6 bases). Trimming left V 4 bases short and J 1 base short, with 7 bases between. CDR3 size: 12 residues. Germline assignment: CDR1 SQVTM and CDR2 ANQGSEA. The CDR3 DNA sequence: TGCAGCGTTGGCAGGGGCCAAGAGACCCAGTACTTC. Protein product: CSVGRGQETQYF.

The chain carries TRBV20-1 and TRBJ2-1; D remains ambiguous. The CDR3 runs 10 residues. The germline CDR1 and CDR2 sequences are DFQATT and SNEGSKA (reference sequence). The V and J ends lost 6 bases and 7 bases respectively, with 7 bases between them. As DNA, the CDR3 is TGCAGTGCAATCGGGAATGAGCAGTTCTTC. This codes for CSAIGNEQFF.

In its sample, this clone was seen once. The CDR3 here is CSVEQSGSTDTQYF. The CDR3 region has the DNA TGCAGCGTTGAGCAAAGCGGGAGCACAGATACGCAGTATTTT. J is TRBJ2-3 and V is TRBV29-1; perhaps TRBD2 as D (6 bases). CDR3 length: 14 amino acids. Trimming took off 3 bases at V and 0 bases at J, with 10 bases between the two ends. Looked up from germline, CDR1 is SQVTM and CDR2 is ANQGSEA.

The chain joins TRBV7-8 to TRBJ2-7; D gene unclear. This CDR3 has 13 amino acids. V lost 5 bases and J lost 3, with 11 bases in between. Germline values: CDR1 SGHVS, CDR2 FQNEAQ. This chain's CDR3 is CASSPRSIYEQYF. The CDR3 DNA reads TGTGCCAGCAGCCCCCGGTCAATCTACGAGCAGTACTTC.

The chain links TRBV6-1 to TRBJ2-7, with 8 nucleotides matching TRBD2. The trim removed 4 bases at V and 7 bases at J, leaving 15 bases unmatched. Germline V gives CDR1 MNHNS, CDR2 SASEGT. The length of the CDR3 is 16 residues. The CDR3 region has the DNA TGTGCCAGCAGTGCCGGGGGTTGGGGCGGGGGGCAGGAGCAGTACTTC. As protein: CASSAGGWGGGQEQYF.